This TCR beta chain was found in a study of blood T cells in healthy people across ages. General observations from the study: Both higher diversity and more naive CD4+ cells marked long-lived donors when set against aged donors. Measured against age, TCR beta diversity per million T cells decreased in a roughly linear manner.

The CDR3 has 13 residues. Per the germline V gene, CDR1 is MDHEN and CDR2 is SYDVKM. The V and J ends lost 5 bases and 4 bases respectively, with 6 bases between them. Primed by a sample-barcoded 5' primer and a J-beta primer mix, a second PCR proceeded for 7 to 11 cycles. Each of the cDNA molecules was tagged by a template-switch adaptor with 12 random nucleotides. TCRdb ran MiXCR on the 5' RACE reads and lists one entry per CDR3 protein. Altogether more than 800,000 distinct CDR3 sequences are present, 29% being singletons, with the ten largest covering around 15%. Worth noting for this clonotype: Antigen: not known.

The receptor was isolated from an elderly woman in good health. Sequencing was performed on blood. The chain has TRBV28 and TRBJ2-6; weak D call: TRBD2 (5 bases). CDR3 in amino acids: CASSGRGANVLTF. CDR3 bases: TGTGCCAGCAGTGGGAGAGGGGCCAACGTCCTGACTTTC.